The T cell receptor (beta chain) described here comes from a study of cytomegalovirus exposure and HLA in healthy donors. As for the study in general: The 120 validation repertoires used the same platform as the 550 to 700 first-cohort repertoires (as reported by a later analysis). Notes on the study in general: Many donors carried some public TCRs, although rarity characterized most TCR sequences.

TCRdb keeps only in-frame clones here, not all; method: immunoSEQ multiplex PCR. This table holds 55,000 to 70,000 clones, 90% to 95% found once. The CDR3 has 19 amino acids. The germline V gene encodes CDR1 MGHRA and CDR2 YSYEKL. Between the trimmed V and J ends, which lost 1 base and 3 bases, there was a span of 19 bases. This clone appeared a single time. Its antigen remains unknown. The source of this sequence is a woman aged 25 to 39 in good health and CMV-seronegative. The sequencing sample was made of PBMCs. The chain recombines TRBV4-1 with TRBJ1-6; D ambiguous. The CDR3 sequence is CASSQVLVRNNFYNSPLHF. The CDR3, as DNA: TGCGCCAGCAGCCAAGTTCTAGTCAGAAACAACTTCTATAATTCACCCCTCCACTTT.